This T cell receptor (beta chain) stems from a study of regulatory T cells in long-lasting Graves disease. The sample holds many counts of this clonotype. What it binds is not known. Study-level results: Having few samples may have compromised the accuracy. Newly diagnosed disease favored TRBV20-1 and TRBJ2-1 over persistent disease.

Time point indicated: persistent/refractory GD, antithyroid drugs over 5 years with positive TRAb. PBMC RNA served as the TCR library source. The junction had 5 bases not matched to a gene; V was cut back by 5 bases and J by 2 bases. The CDR3 runs to 15 residues. Building of the TCR beta libraries involved iRepertoire HTBI primers and Arm-PCR of CDR3 regions. TCRdb passed the multiplex PCR reads through MiXCR, listing each CDR3 protein once. The table shows about 300,000 distinct CDR3 sequences, with 22% occurring only once. V is TRBV12-3 or TRBV12-4 and J is TRBJ1-5, with 8 bases aligning to TRBD1. This clonotype was sampled from a female donor with Graves disease. The sequencing here drew on peripheral blood mononuclear cells (PBMCs), taken when the disease was refractory, from a patient treated with antithyroid drugs. The CDR3, as DNA: TGTGCCAGCAGTGCGTTGACAGGGGGCAATCAGCCCCAGCATTTT. This gives the protein CASSALTGGNQPQHF.